The 23 T cell receptor beta chains reported below all come from one sample, sequenced in a study of cytomegalovirus exposure and HLA in healthy donors. Method: immunoSEQ multiplex PCR; TCRdb's copy keeps in-frame clones and lacks some. The sample lists roughly 150,000 clones, around nine tenths occurring once. Sequenced sample: PBMCs. The origin of the receptors is a woman between 18 and 29 years old in good health and CMV-seropositive.

This clone showed up just a few times. DNA of the CDR3: TGTGCCAGCAGCTTGACAGGGGGCGATGGAAACACCATATATTTT. This encodes CASSLTGGDGNTIYF. The chain recombines TRBV5-6 with TRBJ1-3; 9 bases are shared with TRBD1. The CDR3 is 15 residues long. The junction had 2 bases not matched to a gene; V was cut back by 1 base and J by 3 bases. Per germline, CDR1 SGHDT and CDR2 YYEEEE.

This chain connects TRBV28 to TRBJ1-1, with TRBD1 as a possible D gene (5 bases). Germline values: CDR1 MDHEN, CDR2 SYDVKM. With 2 bases removed from V and 9 bases from J, the gap between germline ends came to 19 bases. This CDR3 spans 15 amino acids. CDR3 in DNA: TGTGCCAGCAGTTTACTGCAGGGCCAAATAAGGAAAGCTTTCTTT. As protein: CASSLLQGQIRKAFF.

This clone showed up just a few times. The CDR3 nucleotides are TGTGCCTGGAGTGTTCCGGTCTACACTGAAGCTTTCTTT. The encoded protein is CAWSVPVYTEAFF. V and J are TRBV30 and TRBJ1-1; D unclear. The CDR3 sequence is 13 residues long. Trimming pared 0 bases from V and 3 bases from J, leaving 8 bases between. Germline V gene sequence: CDR1 GTSNPN, CDR2 SVGIG (reference sequence).

The chain couples TRBV4-2 to TRBJ2-7; 9 bases are shared with TRBD1. The CDR3 is made up of 16 amino acids. V lost 0 bases and J lost 4; bases outside the gene matches: 7. Germline V gives CDR1 LGHNA, CDR2 YNFKEQ. CDR3 sequence: CASSQDVGTGIYEQYF. In DNA, the CDR3 is TGTGCCAGCAGCCAAGACGTCGGGACAGGGATATACGAGCAGTACTTC.

By proportion, this clone is medium-sized (0.01 to 0.1%). J is TRBJ2-7 and V is TRBV11-3; perhaps TRBD2 as D (6 bases). Germline V gene lookup returns CDR1 SGHNT and CDR2 YENEEA. The length of the CDR3 is 17 residues. V was pared by 1 base and J by 0 bases, with 16 bases between. The CDR3 DNA sequence: TGTGCCAGCAGCTTAGGTTTCGGCGGGACCAGCTCCTACGAGCAGTACTTC. Residues: CASSLGFGGTSSYEQYF.

The chain uses TRBV7-6 and TRBJ2-7; 10 nucleotides agree with TRBD2. The CDR3 runs to 15 residues. Per germline, CDR1 SGHVS and CDR2 FNYEAQ. The J segment lost 9 bases and the V segment lost 5 bases, leaving 13 bases of the junction unmatched. The CDR3 DNA reads TGTGCCAGCAGCCTCGGGACTAGCGCCGGTGAGTCGCAGTACTTC. Protein: CASSLGTSAGESQYF.

The chain is built from TRBV6-6 and TRBJ2-5, with D possibly TRBD1 on 6 matching bases. Germline V gene sequence: CDR1 MNHNY, CDR2 SVGAGI (reference sequence). The V end lost 4 bases, the J end lost 0 bases, and 9 bases lay between the germline ends. The CDR3 spans 14 residues. CDR3 sequence reads: CASSSRGYQETQYF. As DNA, the CDR3 is TGTGCCAGCAGTTCCAGGGGCTACCAAGAGACCCAGTACTTC.

This clone was seen a handful of times. V is TRBV15 and J is TRBJ1-1; D ambiguous. The CDR3 covers 12 residues. V lost 0 bases, J lost 5 bases, and 4 bases lay in between. Per germline, CDR1 LNHNV and CDR2 YYDKDF (reference sequence). The CDR3 bases are TGTGCCACCAGCAGAGATCGGACTGAAGCTTTCTTT. This sequence encodes CATSRDRTEAFF. The whole variable domain, remainder taken from reference TRBV15 and TRBJ1-1, is DAMVIQNPRYQVTQFGKPVTLSCSQTLNHNVMYWYQQKSSQAPKLLFHYYDKDFNNEADTPDNFQSRRPNTSFCFLDIRSPGLGDTAMYLCATSRDRTEAFFGQGTRLTVV.

The chain couples TRBV4-1 to TRBJ1-5, with D possibly matching TRBD1 (6 bases). This CDR3 region has 16 residues. Trimming removed 0 bases at V and 3 bases at J, with 12 bases between. In germline, CDR1 is MGHRA, CDR2 YSYEKL. The CDR3 coding sequence is TGCGCCAGCAGCCAAGATTGGAACAGGGTCAATCAGCCCCAGCATTTT. Translating it yields CASSQDWNRVNQPQHF.

The rearrangement joins TRBV28 to TRBJ2-3; tentative D call: TRBD2 (7 bases). Trimming cost V 5 bases and J 4 bases, with 13 bases left between them. Per the germline V gene, CDR1 is MDHEN and CDR2 is SYDVKM. The CDR3 sequence is 14 residues long. The CDR3 here is CASSRGEGADTQYF. CDR3 coding DNA: TGTGCCAGCAGTAGGGGGGAGGGAGCAGATACGCAGTATTTT.

This rearrangement joins TRBV7-6 to TRBJ1-5; the D gene is possibly TRBD1 (5 bases). CDR1 is SGHVS, CDR2 FNYEAQ, per germline. Trimming cost V 1 base and J 6 bases, with 13 bases left between them. This CDR3 has 15 residues. The CDR3 nucleotides are TGTGCCAGCAGCTTAGTCCCCGGGGGAGGTCAGCCCCAGCATTTT. Its protein is CASSLVPGGGQPQHF.

The chain recombines TRBV5-6 with TRBJ2-5, with 7 bases matching TRBD1. CDR3 length equals 17 residues. CDR1 is SGHDT, CDR2 YYEEEE, per germline. V lost 0 bases, J lost 2 bases, and 10 bases stayed unmatched. DNA of the CDR3: TGTGCCAGCAGCTTGGGAGTATTTCGGGACAGTCAAGAGACCCAGTACTTC. It specifies CASSLGVFRDSQETQYF.

The chain joins TRBV5-1 to TRBJ2-5; perhaps TRBD1 as D (6 bases). Deletions cut 4 bases from V and 5 bases from J, with 12 bases between. Germline CDR1 SGHRS, CDR2 YFSETQ. CDR3 length equals 13 residues. CDR3 protein: CASSKQGSETQYF. For the CDR3, the DNA is TGCGCCAGCAGCAAGCAGGGGTCGGAGACCCAGTACTTC. Full variable domain (outside the CDR3, taken from reference TRBV5-1 and TRBJ2-5): KAGVTQTPRYLIKTRGQQVTLSCSPISGHRSVSWYQQTPGQGLQFLFEYFSETQRNKGNFPGRFSGRQFSNSRSEMNVSTLELGDSALYLCASSKQGSETQYFGPGTRLLVL.

The chain is built from TRBV5-1 and TRBJ2-1; 13 bases are shared with TRBD2. The V gene end was trimmed by 3 bases and the J gene end by 6 bases; junction bases not matched to a gene: 6. The CDR3 has 16 residues. Germline assignment: CDR1 SGHRS and CDR2 YFSETQ. CDR3 region: CASSWGTSGDVNEQFF. CDR3 nucleotide sequence: TGCGCCAGCAGCTGGGGGACTAGCGGGGACGTCAATGAGCAGTTCTTC.

CDR3 amino acids: CASSVPGNYEQYF. CDR3 DNA: TGTGCCAGCAGTGTCCCGGGGAACTACGAGCAGTACTTC. The chain combines TRBV6-5 with TRBJ2-7; TRBD2 might be the D (5 bases). Trimming cost V 5 bases and J 3 bases, with 11 bases left between them. From germline, CDR1 is MNHEY and CDR2 SVGAGI. CDR3 length equals 13 residues.

The chain couples TRBV19 to TRBJ2-7; 10 positions match TRBD1. The CDR3 extends over 15 amino acids. The germline gives CDR1 LNHDA, CDR2 SQIVND (reference sequence). V was clipped by 1 base and J by 5 bases; unmatched bases: 5. The CDR3 loop is CASSIAATGGHEQYF. The CDR3 DNA is TGTGCCAGTAGTATAGCGGCGACAGGGGGCCACGAGCAGTACTTC.

The chain combines TRBV30 with TRBJ1-1; no clear D gene. CDR1 and CDR2 (germline): GTSNPN, SVGIG (reference sequence). There are 13 residues in the CDR3. With 4 bases removed from V and 0 bases from J, the gap between germline ends came to 9 bases. In nucleotides, the CDR3 is TGTGCCTGGATGGAGTCAATGAACACTGAAGCTTTCTTT. It yields the protein CAWMESMNTEAFF.

The rearrangement links TRBV14 to TRBJ2-5, with 8 bases matching TRBD1. This CDR3 is 16 amino acids long. Trimming removed 0 bases from V and 5 bases from J; junction bases left unmatched: 8. CDR1 and CDR2 from the germline V gene are SGHDN and FVKESK. Here the CDR3 reads CASSQEAGGWRETQYF. Here the CDR3 DNA reads TGTGCCAGCAGCCAAGAAGCAGGGGGCTGGCGGGAGACCCAGTACTTC.

This chain connects TRBV7-2 to TRBJ2-6; TRBD1 matches 7 bases. This CDR3 has 15 amino acids. CDR1 and CDR2 from the germline V gene are SGHTA and FQGNSA. After removal of 5 bases from V and 6 bases from J, the junction contained 7 bases not matched to a gene. In DNA form, the CDR3 reads TGTGCCAGCAGCCAACAGGGGCGCAAGGCCAACGTCCTGACTTTC. Protein product: CASSQQGRKANVLTF.

The chain has TRBV29-1 and TRBJ2-7, with 9 bases lining up with TRBD2. The V segment lost 7 bases and the J segment 6 bases; nucleotides outside the gene matches: 10. Germline V lookup: CDR1 SQVTM, CDR2 ANQGSEA. CDR3 length equals 13 residues. The CDR3 coding sequence is TGCAGCGGGTTGGGCGGGAGGGCCTCCGAGCAGTACTTC. Encoded protein: CSGLGGRASEQYF.

The chain links TRBV7-7 to TRBJ2-2, with D possibly being TRBD2 (5 bases). Germline CDR1 and CDR2: SSHAT and FNYEAQ (reference sequence). This CDR3 region has 13 residues. Trimming took off 1 base at V and 7 bases at J, with 7 bases between the two ends. This chain's CDR3 is CASSLGGLGELFF. CDR3 coding DNA: TGTGCCAGCAGCTTAGGAGGGCTCGGGGAGCTGTTTTTT.

The chain has TRBV10-1 and TRBJ2-1, with D possibly matching TRBD2 (6 bases). Trimming stripped 5 bases from V and 7 bases from J, with 15 bases between. The germline V gene encodes CDR1 WNHNN and CDR2 SYGVQD (reference sequence). CDR3 length equals 14 residues. The CDR3: CASSTSRRENEQFF. CDR3 nucleotides: TGCGCCAGCAGTACTAGCCGGAGGGAAAATGAGCAGTTCTTC.

This rearrangement joins TRBV5-1 to TRBJ2-3, with D perhaps matching TRBD2 (5 bases). CDR3 length: 13 residues. Germline V lookup: CDR1 SGHRS, CDR2 YFSETQ. V was trimmed by 6 bases and J by 2 bases, leaving 10 bases between them. The CDR3, as DNA: TGCGCCAGCACTCCGGGGTTCACAGATACGCAGTATTTT. Its protein product is CASTPGFTDTQYF.